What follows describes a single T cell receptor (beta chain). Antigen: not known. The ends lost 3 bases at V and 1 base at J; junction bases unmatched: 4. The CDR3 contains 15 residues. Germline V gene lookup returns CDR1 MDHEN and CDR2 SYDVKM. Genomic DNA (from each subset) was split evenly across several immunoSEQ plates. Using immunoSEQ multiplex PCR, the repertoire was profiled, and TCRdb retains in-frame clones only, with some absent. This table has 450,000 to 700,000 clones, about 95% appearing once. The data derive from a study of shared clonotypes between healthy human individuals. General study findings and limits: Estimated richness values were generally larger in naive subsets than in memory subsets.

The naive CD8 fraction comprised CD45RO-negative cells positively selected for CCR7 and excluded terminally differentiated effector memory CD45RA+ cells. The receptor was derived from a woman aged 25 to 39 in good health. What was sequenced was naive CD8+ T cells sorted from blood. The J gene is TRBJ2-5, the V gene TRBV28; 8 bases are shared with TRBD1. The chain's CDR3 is CASSFRTGPQETQYF. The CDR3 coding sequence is TGTGCCAGCAGTTTCCGGACAGGGCCCCAAGAGACCCAGTACTTC.